This T cell receptor beta chain was observed in a study of shared clonotypes between healthy human individuals. Study-wide findings and caveats: Clonotype sharing across several donors was observed for roughly 5% of naive CD4 clonotypes. Only blood was sampled, and tissue TCR repertoires likely differ from blood ones.

The CDR3 totals 17 residues. Trimming took 5 bases from V and 0 from J; bases not matched to a gene: 13. Germline CDR1 SGHVS, CDR2 FQNEAQ. CD8 memory merged CD45RO+ with CCR7-negative CD45RA+ TemRA cells. Regarding this clone: Its matching antigen is unknown.

Replicate sorted-subset PCRs were loaded with 150 to 250 ng DNA, roughly 33,000 T cell genomes. Using immunoSEQ multiplex PCR, the repertoire was profiled, and TCRdb retains in-frame clones only, with some absent. This table has fewer than 350,000 clones, around 86% appearing once. The sequence was collected from a young man in good health. The gene calls are TRBV7-8 and TRBJ2-7; 7 nucleotides line up with TRBD2. The sample consisted of memory CD8+ T cells sorted from blood. Subset: CD45RO+ cells pooled with CCR7-negative TemRA cells. Written as DNA, the CDR3 is TGTGCCAGCAGCCCATCGCAACTAGCGCCGCTCTCCTACGAGCAGTACTTC. As protein: CASSPSQLAPLSYEQYF.